Given below is one T cell receptor (beta chain) in context. The antigen is unknown. This CDR3 is built from 14 residues. CDR1 and CDR2 (germline): SGHNT, YENEEA. Germline trimming cut 6 bases from V and 8 bases from J; bases unmatched to any gene: 7. The data were obtained in a study of cytomegalovirus exposure and HLA in healthy donors. Study summary: A preliminary data release comprised roughly 80 million unique TCRs obtained from HLA-typed donors. Study-wide results and caveats: The productive fraction for most TCR beta V segments was about 87% or about 30% in an earlier analysis.

Healthy people donating bone marrow made up the donors. The PCR used 60 Vbeta and 13 Jbeta primers. Using immunoSEQ multiplex PCR, the repertoire was profiled, and TCRdb retains in-frame clones only, with some absent. Among under 200,000 clones listed, 10% to 15% were seen once. Sequenced material: PBMCs. This TCR was recovered from a man aged 45-65 years in good health and CMV-seropositive. The rearrangement links TRBV11-3 to TRBJ1-4, with TRBD1 identical over 9 bases. The CDR3 is CASRVGTGHEKLFF. CDR3 DNA sequence: TGTGCCAGCAGGGTCGGGACAGGGCACGAAAAACTGTTTTTT.